This T cell receptor beta chain was sequenced for a study of OX40 agonist ivuxolimab in advanced cancers. Study context: Patients were dosed with the agonistic anti-OX40 (CD134) antibody ivuxolimab.

The table came from immunoSEQ multiplex PCR; TCRdb's copy has only in-frame clones and leaves some out. The data show around 79,000 clones, with around nine tenths seen just once and roughly 0.64% held by the top ten. The count of this clone is one. Its target is unknown. The CDR3 is made up of 13 amino acids. The germline V gene has CDR1 KGHSY and CDR2 FQNENV. The V and J ends lost 4 bases and 2 bases respectively, with 8 bases between them. Findings and limits, study-wide: Averaged across samples, CD8+ T cells carried more expanded clones than CD4+ did.

The V and J genes are TRBV16 and TRBJ1-2; D is possibly TRBD1 (5 bases). Sequences were derived from CD4+ or CD8+ T cells sorted from blood, sampled in a trial of the OX40 agonist ivuxolimab. The receptor was isolated from an adult with an advanced solid tumor such as melanoma, head and neck, liver or kidney cancer. CDR3 coding DNA: TGTGCCAGCAGCCTGGGACGGAACTATGGCTACACCTTC. Translated, it gives CASSLGRNYGYTF.